Listed below are T cell receptor beta chains from one sample, sequenced in a study of T-cell reconstitution after alpha-beta-depleted transplantation in children. TCRdb analysed the PCR reads with MiXCR anew, one entry per CDR3 protein. In the table there are about 500,000 distinct CDR3 sequences, approximately 32% of which are singletons. This sample comprised PBMCs from the stem cell graft donor, obtained from the stem cell graft. The receptors were gathered from a human donor who donated a stem cell graft to a child with aplastic anemia. Each CDR3 is given with its conserved first and last residue. Fields, in order: clone size, J gene, D gene, V gene, CDR3 DNA, CDR3 protein. A D gene is named only where the DNA matches it firmly. Where a row states a size, it is once, few, many or the class of an expanded clone; other rows omit it.

>.|TRBJ2-2|.|TRBV4-1
TGCGCCAGCAGCCTACAGGAGGTAAACACCGGGGAGCTGTTTTTT
CASSLQEVNTGELFF
>.|TRBJ1-1|.|TRBV29-1
TGCAGCGTTAGGACAAAGAACACTGAAGCTTTCTTT
CSVRTKNTEAFF
>.|TRBJ2-2|TRBD1|TRBV7-2
TGTGCCAGCAGCTCGGACAGGGGCGGCGGGGAGCTGTTTTTT
CASSSDRGGGELFF
>.|TRBJ2-3|.|TRBV30
TGTGCCTGGAGGATTAGCGGAAACACAGATACGCAGTATTTT
CAWRISGNTDTQYF
>few|TRBJ1-1|.|TRBV18
TGTGCCAGTTCCCCCATTTGGGAAAACCCGATCATGAACACTGAAGCTTTCTTT
CASSPIWENPIMNTEAFF
>few|TRBJ1-1|.|TRBV12-3/TRBV12-4
TGTGCCAGCAGTTCACTAAGGGACACCTCGAACACTGAAGCTTTCTTT
CASSSLRDTSNTEAFF
>.|TRBJ2-7|.|TRBV6-1
TGTGCCAGCAGTGAAGGGACTTCCCTGGTCTACGAGCAGTACTTC
CASSEGTSLVYEQYF
>few|TRBJ1-2|.|TRBV12-3/TRBV12-4
TGTGCCAGCACCTCGGGCAGGGGAGTTTATGGCTACACCTTC
CASTSGRGVYGYTF
>.|TRBJ2-4|.|TRBV24-1
TGTGCCACCAGTGACTTTCAGCGGTTGGGCAAAAACATTCAGTACTTC
CATSDFQRLGKNIQYF
>.|TRBJ1-2|.|TRBV9
TGTGCCAGCACCCCGGAAGGGCTTAACTATGGCTACACCTTC
CASTPEGLNYGYTF
>.|TRBJ2-1|.|TRBV5-6
TGTGCCAACAGCTTGCCAGCGGACTCTAGGAATGAGCAGTTCTTC
CANSLPADSRNEQFF
>.|TRBJ1-5|.|TRBV7-2
TGTGCCAGCAGCTTAGAGTCCGGGCGCAATCAGCCCCAGCATTTT
CASSLESGRNQPQHF
>few|TRBJ2-7|.|TRBV20-1
TGCAGTGCTAGAGATGACGAGACAGAAACGTCCTACGAGCAGTACTTC
CSARDDETETSYEQYF
>.|TRBJ2-6|TRBD1|TRBV29-1
TGCAGCGTTGGGACAGGAAGCTCTGGGGCCAACGTCCTGACTTTC
CSVGTGSSGANVLTF
>few|TRBJ2-3|TRBD2|TRBV20-1
TGCAGTGCTAGACCTGCGAGGGGAGGGGCAGATACGCAGTATTTT
CSARPARGGADTQYF
>.|TRBJ1-2|TRBD1|TRBV7-2
TGTGCCAGCAATGCCGACAGGGCTATAAGCTACACCTTC
CASNADRAISYTF
>.|TRBJ2-1|.|TRBV9
TGTGCCAGCAGCGTAGATCAGCGGCCCTACAATGAGCAGTTCTTC
CASSVDQRPYNEQFF